This T cell receptor (beta chain) was identified in a study of blood T cell repertoires in COVID-19. Measured with immunoSEQ multiplex PCR; TCRdb has only the in-frame clones, and not every one. The sample shows 250,000 or so clones, just under 90% of them seen only once. Trimming cost V 3 bases and J 4 bases, with 7 bases left between them. The CDR3 contains 12 residues. Germline V gene lookup returns CDR1 SGHAT and CDR2 FQDESV (reference sequence). The sequenced material came from peripheral blood. The V gene is TRBV11-1, the J gene TRBJ2-7; no firm D call. The origin of this receptor is a man aged 25 to 40 with COVID-19, enrolled during active disease. CDR3 loop: CASSFPNYEQYF. In DNA form, the CDR3 reads TGTGCCAGCAGCTTCCCAAATTACGAGCAGTACTTC.